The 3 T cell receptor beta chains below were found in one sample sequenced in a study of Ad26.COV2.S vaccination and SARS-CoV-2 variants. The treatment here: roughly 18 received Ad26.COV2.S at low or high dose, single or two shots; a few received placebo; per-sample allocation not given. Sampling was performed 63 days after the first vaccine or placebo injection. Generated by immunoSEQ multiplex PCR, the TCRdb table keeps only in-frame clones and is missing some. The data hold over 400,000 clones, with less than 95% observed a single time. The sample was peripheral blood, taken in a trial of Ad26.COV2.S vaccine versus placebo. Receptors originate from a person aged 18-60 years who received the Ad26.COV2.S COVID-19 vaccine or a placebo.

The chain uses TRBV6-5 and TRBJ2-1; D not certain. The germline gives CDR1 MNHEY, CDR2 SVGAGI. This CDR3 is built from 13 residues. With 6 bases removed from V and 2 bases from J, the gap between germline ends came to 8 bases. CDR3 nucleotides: TGTGCCAGCAGGGACCCGGCCTACAATGAGCAGTTCTTC. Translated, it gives CASRDPAYNEQFF.

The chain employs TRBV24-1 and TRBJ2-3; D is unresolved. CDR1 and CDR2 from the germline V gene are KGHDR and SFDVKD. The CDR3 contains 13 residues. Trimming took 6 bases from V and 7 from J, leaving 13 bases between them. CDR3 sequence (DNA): TGTGCCACCAGTTTAACCTCCGGCAATACGCAGTATTTT. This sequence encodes CATSLTSGNTQYF.

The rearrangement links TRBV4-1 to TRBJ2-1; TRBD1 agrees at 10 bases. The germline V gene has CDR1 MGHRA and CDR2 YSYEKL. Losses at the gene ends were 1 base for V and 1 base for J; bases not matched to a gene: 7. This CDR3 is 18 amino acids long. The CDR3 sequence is CASSQVEGQGTSYNEQFF. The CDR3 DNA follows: TGCGCCAGCAGCCAAGTAGAGGGACAGGGGACGTCCTACAATGAGCAGTTCTTC.